A selection of T cell receptor beta chains follows, all from one sample in a study of blood T cell repertoires in COVID-19. Profiling relied on immunoSEQ multiplex PCR, and the TCRdb table lists in-frame clones only, not all of them. The sample holds 68,000 or so clones; 79% are singletons and the top ten take roughly 32%. The sequencing input was peripheral blood. The receptors were sampled from a human donor in a cohort sampled during active COVID-19. Both conserved end residues are part of each CDR3. Each record gives: D gene, CDR3 length, J gene, V gene, clone size, CDR3 DNA, CDR3 protein. D genes are given only for firm matches. Size is omitted from some rows. Given values are once, few, many or a class for expanded clones.

D gene: TRBD1
CDR3 length: 13
J gene: TRBJ1-1
V gene: TRBV29-1
clone size: NA
CDR3 DNA: TGCAGCGTTGTCGGGGCAGGGGGCACTGAAGCTTTCTTT
CDR3 protein: CSVVGAGGTEAFF

D gene: NA
CDR3 length: 16
J gene: TRBJ2-7
V gene: TRBV7-2
clone size: NA
CDR3 DNA: TGTGCCAGCAGCTTAGAGGGGATGGGCGCCTTCTACGAGCAGTACTTC
CDR3 protein: CASSLEGMGAFYEQYF

D gene: TRBD2
CDR3 length: 14
J gene: TRBJ2-1
V gene: TRBV28
clone size: NA
CDR3 DNA: TGTGCCAGCAGTGGGACTAGCGGGAGTCGGGAGCAGTTCTTC
CDR3 protein: CASSGTSGSREQFF

D gene: TRBD1
CDR3 length: 15
J gene: TRBJ1-1
V gene: TRBV6-5
clone size: NA
CDR3 DNA: TGTGCCAGCAGAGAGGACAGGACCTCGAACACTGAAGCTTTCTTT
CDR3 protein: CASREDRTSNTEAFF

D gene: TRBD2
CDR3 length: 17
J gene: TRBJ2-2
V gene: TRBV18
clone size: NA
CDR3 DNA: TGTGCCAGCTCAACGGAGAGCGGGAGGCCGAACACCGGGGAGCTGTTTTTT
CDR3 protein: CASSTESGRPNTGELFF

D gene: TRBD2
CDR3 length: 14
J gene: TRBJ2-7
V gene: TRBV4-3
clone size: NA
CDR3 DNA: TGCGCCAGCAGCCAAGGGGGACTAGCGGGGGCTCAGTACTTC
CDR3 protein: CASSQGGLAGAQYF

D gene: TRBD1
CDR3 length: 13
J gene: TRBJ2-7
V gene: TRBV6-2/TRBV6-3
clone size: many
CDR3 DNA: TGTGCCAGCAGCCGGACAGGGACCTACGAGCAGTACTTC
CDR3 protein: CASSRTGTYEQYF

D gene: NA
CDR3 length: 12
J gene: TRBJ2-7
V gene: TRBV2
clone size: NA
CDR3 DNA: TGTGCCAGCGTAAACAGGGTCTACGAGCAGTACTTC
CDR3 protein: CASVNRVYEQYF

D gene: NA
CDR3 length: 12
J gene: TRBJ2-7
V gene: TRBV30
clone size: NA
CDR3 DNA: TGTGCCTGGAGGTCAGAAGGGGGCGAGCAGTACTTC
CDR3 protein: CAWRSEGGEQYF

D gene: NA
CDR3 length: 11
J gene: TRBJ2-5
V gene: TRBV5-1
clone size: NA
CDR3 DNA: TGCGCCAGCAGCCTTCAAGAGACCCAGTACTTC
CDR3 protein: CASSLQETQYF

D gene: TRBD2
CDR3 length: 15
J gene: TRBJ2-7
V gene: TRBV14
clone size: NA
CDR3 DNA: TGTGCCAGCAGCCCCCCGGGACTAGCGTCGTACGAGCAGTACTTC
CDR3 protein: CASSPPGLASYEQYF

D gene: NA
CDR3 length: 17
J gene: TRBJ1-1
V gene: TRBV3-1/TRBV3-2
clone size: NA
CDR3 DNA: TGTGCCAGCAGCCAAGGGTGGTCAGGGTCGGCGAACACTGAAGCTTTCTTT
CDR3 protein: CASSQGWSGSANTEAFF

D gene: TRBD2
CDR3 length: 14
J gene: TRBJ2-2
V gene: TRBV10-3
clone size: NA
CDR3 DNA: TGTGCCATCAGGGGACTAGCGGGAGCCGGGGAGCTGTTTTTT
CDR3 protein: CAIRGLAGAGELFF

D gene: NA
CDR3 length: 13
J gene: TRBJ1-1
V gene: TRBV6-5
clone size: few
CDR3 DNA: TGTGCCAGTTGGCGCGGGGCGGGGACTGAAGCTTTCTTT
CDR3 protein: CASWRGAGTEAFF

D gene: NA
CDR3 length: 17
J gene: TRBJ2-2
V gene: TRBV11-3
clone size: NA
CDR3 DNA: TGTGCCAGCAGCTTAGATCGAAGTAGAGGGGGCACCGGGGAGCTGTTTTTT
CDR3 protein: CASSLDRSRGGTGELFF

D gene: TRBD2
CDR3 length: 16
J gene: TRBJ2-1
V gene: TRBV24-1
clone size: hyperexpanded
CDR3 DNA: TGTGCCACCAGTGATCCCGGGACTAGCGGGAGTGGGGAGCAGTTCTTC
CDR3 protein: CATSDPGTSGSGEQFF

D gene: NA
CDR3 length: 15
J gene: TRBJ2-1
V gene: TRBV9
clone size: NA
CDR3 DNA: TGTGCCAGCAGCTCCAACAGCGGAGGAGGGAATGAGCAGTTCTTC
CDR3 protein: CASSSNSGGGNEQFF

D gene: TRBD1
CDR3 length: 15
J gene: TRBJ2-3
V gene: TRBV19
clone size: NA
CDR3 DNA: TGTGCCAGTAGAAACCGGGACAGGGGACCAGATACGCAGTATTTT
CDR3 protein: CASRNRDRGPDTQYF

D gene: TRBD2
CDR3 length: 15
J gene: TRBJ2-2
V gene: TRBV28
clone size: once
CDR3 DNA: TGTGCCAGCAGGACGGGAGGGGAGGGCACCGGGGAGCTGTTTTTT
CDR3 protein: CASRTGGEGTGELFF

D gene: NA
CDR3 length: 13
J gene: TRBJ1-2
V gene: TRBV5-6
clone size: NA
CDR3 DNA: TGTGCCAGCAGCCCCGGACTAAGGGATGGCTACACCTTC
CDR3 protein: CASSPGLRDGYTF

D gene: NA
CDR3 length: 12
J gene: TRBJ2-2
V gene: TRBV27
clone size: NA
CDR3 DNA: TGTGCCAGCAGTTCCCTAGCCTTCGGGCTGTTTTTT
CDR3 protein: CASSSLAFGLFF